These 20 T cell receptor beta chains came from one sample sequenced in a study of blood T cells in healthy people across ages. Together with a sample-barcoded 5' primer, a J-beta primer mix was included in a second PCR lasting about 7 to 11 cycles. TCRdb recomputed calls from the 5' RACE reads with MiXCR, one row per CDR3 protein. The data contain around 1,000,000 distinct CDR3 sequences, around 27% of them singletons. This sample was also put to use in a study of T cells of mothers and their children.

The specimen was blood. All receptors derive from a girl aged 2 to 9 in good health.

The chain is built from TRBV7-3 and TRBJ2-3; TRBD2 aligns across 7 bases. Germline CDR1 is SGHTA and CDR2 is FQGTGA. V gave up 2 bases and J gave up 4 bases; unmatched junction bases: 9. CDR3 length: 16 residues. The CDR3: CASSLGGGEVSDTQYF. The DNA of the CDR3 is TGTGCCAGCAGCTTAGGGGGAGGGGAAGTCTCAGATACGCAGTATTTT.

This clonotype has more than one count but fewer than ten. The chain has TRBV9 and TRBJ1-5; TRBD1 is a possible D gene (5 bases). V lost 0 bases, J lost 4 bases, and 11 bases lay in between. Germline CDR1 and CDR2: SGDLS and YYNGEE. CDR3 length: 15 residues. This CDR3 reads CASSVVGLGNQPQHF. CDR3 bases: TGTGCCAGCAGCGTAGTGGGGCTAGGTAATCAGCCCCAGCATTTT. The entire variable domain, with the rest obtained from reference TRBV9 and TRBJ1-5, is as follows: DSGVTQTPKHLITATGQRVTLRCSPRSGDLSVYWYQQSLDQGLQFLIQYYNGEERAKGNILERFSAQQFPDLHSELNLSSLELGDSALYFCASSVVGLGNQPQHFGDGTRLSIL.

This clonotype occurred a few times. V gene TRBV7-8 combines with J gene TRBJ2-7; 8 nucleotides align to TRBD1. The V gene end was trimmed by 3 bases and the J gene end by 2 bases; junction bases not matched to a gene: 3. The CDR3 has 14 amino acids. Germline lookup yields CDR1 SGHVS and CDR2 FQNEAQ. CDR3 nucleotides: TGTGCCAGCAGCTTCGACAGGGGACCCTACGAGCAGTACTTC. This encodes CASSFDRGPYEQYF.

The rearrangement joins TRBV29-1 to TRBJ1-1; D possibly corresponds to TRBD1 (5 bases). V shed 0 bases and J shed 12 bases, with 14 bases lying between them. Germline-derived CDR1 and CDR2 are SQVTM and ANQGSEA. This CDR3 contains 12 residues. The DNA for the CDR3 is TGCAGCGTTGAAGATCAGGAGGGGAAACCTTTCTTT. Amino acid sequence: CSVEDQEGKPFF. The whole variable domain, filled in from reference TRBV29-1 and TRBJ1-1, reads SAVISQKPSRDICQRGTSLTIQCQVDSQVTMMFWYRQQPGQSLTLIATANQGSEATYESGFVIDKFPISRPNLTFSTLTVSNMSPEDSSIYLCSVEDQEGKPFFGQGTRLTVV.

This clonotype was detected only a few times. The rearrangement links TRBV20-1 to TRBJ2-5; 12 bases line up with TRBD1. The DNA end is more similar to TRBJ2-7, so the J call may be wrong. Germline V gives CDR1 DFQATT, CDR2 SNEGSKA (reference sequence). This CDR3 region has 15 residues. The CDR3 DNA reads TGCAGTGCTAGGACCGGGACAGGGGGCGCCTACGAGCAGTACTTC. Translated: CSARTGTGGAYEQYF.

Ten or more counts support this clonotype. The V and J genes are TRBV4-2 and TRBJ2-7, with D possibly matching TRBD1 (5 bases). V was shortened by 4 bases and J by 3 bases, with 10 bases between the two germline ends. CDR1 is LGHNA and CDR2 is YNFKEQ in the germline V gene. CDR3 length: 13 amino acids. The CDR3 spells CASSPTGYYEQYF. CDR3 sequence (DNA): TGTGCCAGCAGCCCTACAGGTTACTACGAGCAGTACTTC.

This clonotype was observed a few times. The rearrangement links TRBV15 to TRBJ2-3; maybe TRBD2 (6 bases). The CDR3 spans 15 residues. Trimming took off 7 bases at V and 5 bases at J, with 19 bases between the two ends. Germline assignment: CDR1 LNHNV and CDR2 YYDKDF (reference sequence). The CDR3 protein is CATKMRGPSGDTQYF. DNA of the CDR3: TGTGCCACCAAGATGCGGGGCCCTTCGGGAGATACGCAGTATTTT.

There are a few counts of this clonotype. The V gene is TRBV2, the J gene TRBJ2-5, with 8 bases matching TRBD1. Germline CDR1 SNHLY, CDR2 FYNNEI. CDR3 length equals 13 residues. The ends lost 6 bases at V and 5 bases at J; junction bases unmatched: 5. The CDR3 sequence: CASRDRVWETQYF. The CDR3 DNA reads TGTGCCAGCAGGGACAGGGTCTGGGAGACCCAGTACTTC.

This chain connects TRBV19 to TRBJ1-5; 10 bases align to TRBD1. The germline V gene has CDR1 LNHDA and CDR2 SQIVND (reference sequence). The CDR3 runs 12 residues. The junction had 5 bases not matched to a gene; V was cut back by 9 bases and J by 9 bases. CDR3 in amino acids: CASGQGVLPQHF. The CDR3 DNA reads as TGTGCCAGCGGACAGGGGGTTTTGCCCCAGCATTTT.

As to this clonotype: Since a much larger clone is just one base distant, this may be a read error. The gene calls are TRBV7-3 and TRBJ2-5; 10 bases are a match to TRBD2. The end of the DNA aligns better with TRBJ2-7, so the J call may be wrong. Per the germline V gene, CDR1 is SGHTA and CDR2 is FQGTGA. The CDR3 runs to 14 residues. The CDR3 DNA reads as TGTGCCAGCAGCTTACCAGCGGGAGGGGGCGAGCAGTACTTC. As protein: CASSLPAGGGEQYF.

The chain carries TRBV7-9 and TRBJ2-6; no definite D call. V lost 2 bases, J lost 0 bases, and 8 bases lay in between. The CDR3 has 16 residues. CDR1 is SEHNR and CDR2 is FQNEAQ in the germline V gene (reference sequence). CDR3 nucleotide sequence: TGTGCCAGCAGCTTAAGGAATGTCTCTGGGGCCAACGTCCTGACTTTC. This codes for CASSLRNVSGANVLTF.

The chain employs TRBV2 and TRBJ1-2; D remains ambiguous. CDR1 and CDR2 (germline): SNHLY, FYNNEI. The CDR3 totals 12 residues. V gave up 8 bases and J gave up 3 bases, with 10 bases separating them. This CDR3 is CASGSNYYGYTF. CDR3 sequence (DNA): TGTGCCAGCGGATCTAACTACTATGGCTACACCTTC.

This rearrangement joins TRBV15 to TRBJ2-3; 9 nucleotides align to TRBD2. The germline CDR1 and CDR2 sequences are LNHNV and YYDKDF (reference sequence). The CDR3 extends over 17 amino acids. V gave up 0 bases and J gave up 5 bases; unmatched junction bases: 9. This CDR3 is CATSRDEKGLAVDTQYF. CDR3 bases: TGTGCCACCAGCAGAGATGAGAAGGGACTAGCAGTAGATACGCAGTATTTT. Looking up the rest from reference TRBV15 and TRBJ2-3 gives the full variable domain: DAMVIQNPRYQVTQFGKPVTLSCSQTLNHNVMYWYQQKSSQAPKLLFHYYDKDFNNEADTPDNFQSRRPNTSFCFLDIRSPGLGDTAMYLCATSRDEKGLAVDTQYFGPGTRLTVL.

The chain employs TRBV11-2 and TRBJ2-3; TRBD2 might be the D (7 bases). Germline CDR1 SGHAT, CDR2 FQNNGV. The CDR3 extends over 16 amino acids. Trimming took off 5 bases at V and 6 bases at J, with 21 bases between the two ends. CDR3 sequence reads: CASSLASGGRGDTQYF. CDR3 sequence (DNA): TGTGCCAGCAGCCTTGCCTCTGGGGGGAGGGGGGATACGCAGTATTTT.

The table lists this clonotype with a few counts. The chain links TRBV20-1 to TRBJ2-5, with a tentative D call TRBD1 (6 bases). The germline gives CDR1 DFQATT, CDR2 SNEGSKA (reference sequence). V shed 3 bases and J shed 5 bases, with 13 bases lying between them. The CDR3 is 13 residues long. CDR3 in DNA: TGCAGTGCTAGCCAAGGGGGTCGGGAGACCCAGTACTTC. This sequence encodes CSASQGGRETQYF.

This chain uses TRBV27 with TRBJ1-2; TRBD1 is a possible D gene (5 bases). The CDR3 extends over 14 amino acids. V shed 4 bases and J shed 2 bases, with 11 bases lying between them. Germline V lookup: CDR1 MNHEY, CDR2 SMNVEV (reference sequence). The CDR3, as DNA: TGTGCCAGCAGTTCCGAACACAGGAACTATGGCTACACCTTC. Protein sequence: CASSSEHRNYGYTF.

This clonotype was detected only a few times. CDR3 region: CASSTTSGRATDTQYF. The CDR3 bases are TGCGCCAGCAGTACGACTAGCGGGAGGGCCACAGATACGCAGTATTTT. This sequence joins TRBV5-1 and TRBJ2-3; 14 nucleotides align to TRBD2. Losses at the gene ends were 5 bases for V and 2 bases for J; bases not matched to a gene: 4. The CDR3 loop spans 16 amino acids. Germline V gene lookup returns CDR1 SGHRS and CDR2 YFSETQ.

A remark on this clonotype: Likely a read error: the CDR3 ends without its conserved phenylalanine or tryptophan. The V and J genes are TRBV2 and TRBJ1-4, with D unclear. From germline, CDR1 is SNHLY and CDR2 FYNNEI. CDR3 size: 16 residues. V shed 4 bases and J shed 3 bases, with 15 bases lying between them. The CDR3 DNA reads TGTGCCAGCAGTGCTGAATTTCCAGCGGCTAATGAAAAACTGTTTTTG. Translating gives CASSAEFPAANEKLFL.

This clonotype has only a few counts. One junction end disagrees with the germline gene, perhaps due to a read error. J is TRBJ2-1 and V is TRBV28, with 10 bases fitting TRBD1. CDR1 is MDHEN, CDR2 SYDVKM, per germline. This CDR3 contains 16 residues. The CDR3 DNA reads TGTGCCAGCGGTTTAATAAGGGACAGGGGCCACAATGAGCAGTTCTTC. It translates to CASGLIRDRGHNEQFF.

The rearrangement joins TRBV29-1 to TRBJ2-1; 8 bases map to TRBD1. This CDR3 is 13 amino acids long. The germline gives CDR1 SQVTM, CDR2 ANQGSEA. V trimming: 6 bases; J trimming: 7 bases; junction bases outside the gene matches: 8. The DNA for the CDR3 is TGCAGCGTCGGGACAGGAGAGGGGAATGAGCAGTTCTTC. Translated: CSVGTGEGNEQFF.